This passage covers 16 T cell receptor beta chains from one sample sequenced in a study of T cell responses to AZD1222 COVID-19 vaccine. Clones were sequenced by immunoSEQ multiplex PCR, and TCRdb holds only the in-frame ones, with some missing. The sample includes about 140,000 clones. The material sequenced was peripheral blood. These receptors were taken from an adult in good health.

The chain has TRBV19 and TRBJ1-2; D remains unclear. Germline CDR1 LNHDA, CDR2 SQIVND (reference sequence). V lost 7 bases, J lost 1 base, and 10 bases lay in between. This CDR3 is built from 13 residues. In DNA, the CDR3 is TGTGCCAGTAAAGAGGACGGTAACTATGGCTACACCTTC. This encodes CASKEDGNYGYTF.

The chain has TRBV7-2 and TRBJ2-2; TRBD2 aligns across 15 bases. Germline CDR1 reads SGHTA; CDR2 reads FQGNSA. This CDR3 has 16 residues. After removal of 3 bases from V and 5 bases from J, the junction contained 1 base not matched to a gene. CDR3 region: CASSFGLAGGTGELFF. The CDR3 DNA follows: TGTGCCAGCAGCTTCGGACTAGCGGGGGGGACCGGGGAGCTGTTTTTT.

The chain couples TRBV19 to TRBJ1-5; D gene unclear. CDR1 LNHDA and CDR2 SQIVND come from the germline V gene (reference sequence). There are 13 residues in the CDR3. V dropped 6 bases and J dropped 8 bases, with 14 bases sitting between them. CDR3 DNA sequence: TGTGCCAGTAGGGACCTCTACGGGGAGCCCCAGCATTTT. Its translation: CASRDLYGEPQHF.

The chain carries TRBV7-9 and TRBJ2-3; 12 bases align to TRBD2. From germline, CDR1 is SEHNR and CDR2 FQNEAQ (reference sequence). The length of the CDR3 is 18 residues. Germline trimming cut 4 bases from V and 6 bases from J; bases unmatched to any gene: 14. CDR3 DNA sequence: TGTGCCAGCAGCTCCGGGAAAGCTAGCGGGGGGGCCTGGGATACGCAGTATTTT. Translation gives CASSSGKASGGAWDTQYF. Full variable domain (outside the CDR3, taken from reference TRBV7-9 and TRBJ2-3): DTGVSQNPRHKITKRGQNVTFRCDPISEHNRLYWYRQTLGQGPEFLTYFQNEAQLEKSRLLSDRFSAERPKGSFSTLEIQRTEQGDSAMYLCASSSGKASGGAWDTQYFGPGTRLTVL.

The rearrangement joins TRBV7-8 to TRBJ1-2; D remains unclear. The CDR3 has 11 residues. Deletions cut 5 bases from V and 2 bases from J, with 3 bases between. Germline assignment: CDR1 SGHVS and CDR2 FQNEAQ. The CDR3 DNA reads as TGTGCCAGCAGCCAAAACTATGGCTACACCTTC. Translating it yields CASSQNYGYTF. The whole variable domain, filled in from reference TRBV7-8 and TRBJ1-2, reads GAGVSQSPRYKVAKRGQDVALRCDPISGHVSLFWYQQALGQGPEFLTYFQNEAQLDKSGLPSDRFFAERPEGSVSTLKIQRTQQEDSAVYLCASSQNYGYTFGSGTRLTVV.

This chain uses TRBV5-4 with TRBJ2-6; D not certain. The CDR3 is made up of 16 amino acids. In germline, CDR1 is SGHNT, CDR2 YYREEE (reference sequence). The V and J ends lost 0 bases and 0 bases respectively, with 7 bases between them. CDR3 loop: CASSLAPLSGANVLTF. The DNA for the CDR3 is TGTGCCAGCAGCTTGGCCCCCCTCTCTGGGGCCAACGTCCTGACTTTC.

The rearrangement joins TRBV7-9 to TRBJ1-3, with TRBD1 as a possible D gene (6 bases). The CDR3 extends over 14 amino acids. V lost 5 bases and J lost 2, with 10 bases in between. CDR1 SEHNR and CDR2 FQNEAQ come from the germline V gene (reference sequence). The chain's CDR3 is CASSRGGAGNTIYF. For the CDR3, the DNA is TGTGCCAGCAGCCGAGGGGGGGCTGGAAACACCATATATTTT.

The chain uses TRBV6-5 and TRBJ1-2; D might be TRBD1 (6 bases). CDR1 MNHEY and CDR2 SVGAGI come from the germline V gene. V lost 6 bases and J lost 2, with 13 bases in between. This CDR3 has 14 amino acids. This chain's CDR3 is CASRGGRLNYGYTF. CDR3 nucleotide sequence: TGTGCCAGCAGAGGGGGGCGTCTAAACTATGGCTACACCTTC.

The chain carries TRBV2 and TRBJ1-2; D may be TRBD1 (6 bases). The CDR3 is 14 amino acids. The V gene's germline CDR1 is SNHLY and CDR2 FYNNEI. V was cut by 4 bases and J by 0 bases, with 9 bases left in between. CDR3 in amino acids: CASSVRGTNYGYTF. CDR3 in DNA: TGTGCCAGCAGTGTGAGGGGGACTAACTATGGCTACACCTTC.

This sequence joins TRBV4-1 and TRBJ2-5; TRBD2 is a possible D gene (6 bases). This CDR3 has 15 amino acids. V was trimmed by 8 bases and J by 3 bases, leaving 19 bases between them. Germline V lookup: CDR1 MGHRA, CDR2 YSYEKL. The CDR3 nucleotides are TGCGCCAGCTCTCAAGCGGGCTACTTGAAAGAGACCCAGTACTTC. Protein product: CASSQAGYLKETQYF.

This chain connects TRBV5-1 to TRBJ1-6; D is unresolved. From germline, CDR1 is SGHRS and CDR2 YFSETQ. Trimming stripped 3 bases from V and 6 bases from J, with 10 bases between. CDR3 length equals 14 residues. The CDR3 DNA reads as TGCGCCAGCAGCTCGACGAACAGTAATTCACCCCTCCACTTT. This translates into CASSSTNSNSPLHF.

The genes are TRBV11-1 and TRBJ2-6; D gene ambiguous. This CDR3 spans 13 amino acids. Germline loops: CDR1 SGHAT, CDR2 FQDESV (reference sequence). Trimming took off 5 bases at V and 2 bases at J, with 4 bases between the two ends. The CDR3 DNA is TGTGCCAGCAGCCCCACTGGGGCCAACGTCCTGACTTTC. Translating it yields CASSPTGANVLTF.

V is TRBV30 and J is TRBJ2-7; tentatively, D is TRBD2 (6 bases). Germline CDR1 is GTSNPN and CDR2 is SVGIG (reference sequence). The CDR3 spans 15 residues. The ends were cut back, 3 bases at V and 0 bases at J, with 15 bases in the middle. The CDR3 DNA sequence: TGTGCCTGGAGCGGAGGGCCATTAGACTCCTACGAGCAGTACTTC. Translating gives CAWSGGPLDSYEQYF.

The CDR3 protein is CASSLAPDTQYF. DNA for the CDR3: TGTGCCAGCAGTTTGGCCCCAGATACGCAGTATTTT. The V and J genes are TRBV12-3 or TRBV12-4 and TRBJ2-3; D gene unclear. The V gene lost 3 bases and the J gene lost 4 bases, with 5 bases spanning the gap. The CDR3 length is 12 residues.

The chain joins TRBV11-2 to TRBJ2-1, with TRBD2 identical over 13 bases. The CDR3 contains 15 residues. Germline CDR1 is SGHAT and CDR2 is FQNNGV. V dropped 5 bases and J dropped 9; count of bases not matched to a gene: 7. In nucleotides, the CDR3 is TGTGCCAGCAGCCAACTAGCGGGGGGGCAGGGTGAGCAGTTCTTC. It specifies CASSQLAGGQGEQFF.

The CDR3 DNA sequence: TGTGCCAGCAGTGTGAGGGGATCACCCCTCCACTTT. Amino acids: CASSVRGSPLHF. V gene TRBV12-3 or TRBV12-4 combines with J gene TRBJ1-6, with D possibly TRBD1 on 5 matching bases. V lost 5 bases and J 10 bases, leaving 9 bases between the germline ends. The CDR3 runs 12 residues.